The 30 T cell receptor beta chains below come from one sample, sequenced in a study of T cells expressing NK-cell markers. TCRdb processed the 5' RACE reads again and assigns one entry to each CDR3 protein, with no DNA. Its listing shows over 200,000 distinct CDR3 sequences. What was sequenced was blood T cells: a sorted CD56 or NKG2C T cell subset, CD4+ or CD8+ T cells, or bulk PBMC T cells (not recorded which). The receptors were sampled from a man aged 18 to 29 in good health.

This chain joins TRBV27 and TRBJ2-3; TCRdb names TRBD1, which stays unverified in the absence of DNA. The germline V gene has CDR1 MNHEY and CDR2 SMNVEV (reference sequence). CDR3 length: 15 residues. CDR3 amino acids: CASRPQGSLTDTQYF.

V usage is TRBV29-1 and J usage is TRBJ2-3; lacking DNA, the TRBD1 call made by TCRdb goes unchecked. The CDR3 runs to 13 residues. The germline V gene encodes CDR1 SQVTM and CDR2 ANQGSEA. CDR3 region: CSVVGRLRDTQYF.

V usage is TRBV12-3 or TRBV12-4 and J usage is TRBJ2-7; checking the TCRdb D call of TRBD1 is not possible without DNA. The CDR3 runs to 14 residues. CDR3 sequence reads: CASSHTGAYYEQYF.

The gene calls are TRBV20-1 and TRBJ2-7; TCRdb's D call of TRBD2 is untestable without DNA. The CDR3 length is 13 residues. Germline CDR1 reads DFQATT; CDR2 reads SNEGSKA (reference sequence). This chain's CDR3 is CSAELAGSYEQYF.

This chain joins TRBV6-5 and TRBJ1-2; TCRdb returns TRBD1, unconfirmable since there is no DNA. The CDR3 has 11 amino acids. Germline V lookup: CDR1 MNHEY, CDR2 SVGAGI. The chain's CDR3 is CASQGPYGYTF.

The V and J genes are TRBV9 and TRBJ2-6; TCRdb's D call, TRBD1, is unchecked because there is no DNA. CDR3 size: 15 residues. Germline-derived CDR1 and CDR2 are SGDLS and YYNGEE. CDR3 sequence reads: CASSRTGSGANVLTF.

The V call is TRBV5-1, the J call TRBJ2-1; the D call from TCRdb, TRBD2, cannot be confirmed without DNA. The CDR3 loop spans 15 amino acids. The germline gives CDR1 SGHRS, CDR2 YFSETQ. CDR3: CASSPGTSGANEQFF.

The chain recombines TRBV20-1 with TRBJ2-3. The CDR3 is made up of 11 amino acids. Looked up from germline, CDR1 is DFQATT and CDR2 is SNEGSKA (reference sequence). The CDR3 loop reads CSGILVDTQYF.

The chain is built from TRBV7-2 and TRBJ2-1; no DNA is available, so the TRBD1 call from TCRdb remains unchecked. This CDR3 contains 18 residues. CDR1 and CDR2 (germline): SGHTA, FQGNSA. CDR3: CASSLGGGRGKRGSEQFF.

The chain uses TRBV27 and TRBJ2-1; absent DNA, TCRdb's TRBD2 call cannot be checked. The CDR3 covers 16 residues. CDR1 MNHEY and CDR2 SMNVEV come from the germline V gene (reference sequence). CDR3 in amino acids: CASSLSGLAGGRVQFF.

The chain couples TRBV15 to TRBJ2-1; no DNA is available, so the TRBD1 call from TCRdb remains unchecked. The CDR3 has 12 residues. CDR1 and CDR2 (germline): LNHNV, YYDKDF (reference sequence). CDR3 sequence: CATGVPYNEQFF. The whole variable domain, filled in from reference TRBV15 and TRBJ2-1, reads DAMVIQNPRYQVTQFGKPVTLSCSQTLNHNVMYWYQQKSSQAPKLLFHYYDKDFNNEADTPDNFQSRRPNTSFCFLDIRSPGLGDTAMYLCATGVPYNEQFFGPGTRLTVL.

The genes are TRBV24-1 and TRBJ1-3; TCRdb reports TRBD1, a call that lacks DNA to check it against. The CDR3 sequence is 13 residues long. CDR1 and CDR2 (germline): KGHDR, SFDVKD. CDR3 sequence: CATSSPGRNTIYF.

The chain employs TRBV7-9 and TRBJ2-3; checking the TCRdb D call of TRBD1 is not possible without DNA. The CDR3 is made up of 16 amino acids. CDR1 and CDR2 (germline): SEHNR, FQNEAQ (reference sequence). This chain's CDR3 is CASSGRTGMSTDTQYF.

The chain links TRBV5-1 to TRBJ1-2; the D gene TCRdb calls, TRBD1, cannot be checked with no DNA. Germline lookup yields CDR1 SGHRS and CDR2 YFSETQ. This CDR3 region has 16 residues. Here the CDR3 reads CASSSPGKGQGDGYTF.

The CDR3 is CASSMNYLAAIYEQYF. The chain employs TRBV19 and TRBJ2-7; TCRdb outputs TRBD2, but without DNA this stays unchecked. The CDR3 runs 16 residues. Germline V gives CDR1 LNHDA, CDR2 SQIVND (reference sequence).

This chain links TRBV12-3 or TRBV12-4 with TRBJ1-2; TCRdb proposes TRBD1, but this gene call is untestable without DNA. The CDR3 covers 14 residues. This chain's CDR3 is CASTARWTDYGYTF.

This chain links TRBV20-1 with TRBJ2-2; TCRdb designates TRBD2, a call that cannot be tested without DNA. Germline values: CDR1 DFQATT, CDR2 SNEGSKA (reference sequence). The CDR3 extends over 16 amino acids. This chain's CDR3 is CSARGPGGSNTGELFF.

CDR3 residues: CASSLASGYQETQYF. The genes are TRBV12-3 or TRBV12-4 and TRBJ2-5. This CDR3 contains 15 residues.

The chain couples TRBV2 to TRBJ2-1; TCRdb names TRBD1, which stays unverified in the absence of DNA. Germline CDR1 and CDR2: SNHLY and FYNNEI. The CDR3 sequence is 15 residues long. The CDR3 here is CASSEYRGQGNEQFF.

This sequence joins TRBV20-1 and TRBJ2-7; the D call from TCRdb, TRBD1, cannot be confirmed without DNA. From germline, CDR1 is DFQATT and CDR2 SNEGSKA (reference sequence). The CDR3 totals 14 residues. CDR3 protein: CSARGAQGTYEQYF.

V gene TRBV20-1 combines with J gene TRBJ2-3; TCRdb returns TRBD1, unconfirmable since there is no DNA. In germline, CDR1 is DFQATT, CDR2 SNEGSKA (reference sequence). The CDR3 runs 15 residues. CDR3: CSARDRTGGTDTQYF.

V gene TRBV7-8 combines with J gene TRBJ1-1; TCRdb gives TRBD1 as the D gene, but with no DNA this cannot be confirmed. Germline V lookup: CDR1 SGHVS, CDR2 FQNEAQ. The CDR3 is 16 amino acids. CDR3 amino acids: CASSPRQGGMNTEAFF.

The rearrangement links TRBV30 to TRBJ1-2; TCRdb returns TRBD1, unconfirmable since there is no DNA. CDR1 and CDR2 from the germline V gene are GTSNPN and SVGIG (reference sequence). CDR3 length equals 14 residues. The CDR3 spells CAWSANRDGYGYTF.

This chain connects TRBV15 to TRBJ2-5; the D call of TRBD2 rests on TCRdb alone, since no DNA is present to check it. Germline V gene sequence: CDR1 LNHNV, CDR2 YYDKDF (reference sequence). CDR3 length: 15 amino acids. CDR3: CATSRAGRSEETQYF.

The CDR3 protein is CASSPTRTDSGNTIYF. This chain links TRBV18 with TRBJ1-3. The germline V gene has CDR1 KGHSH and CDR2 LQKENI. The CDR3 loop spans 16 amino acids.

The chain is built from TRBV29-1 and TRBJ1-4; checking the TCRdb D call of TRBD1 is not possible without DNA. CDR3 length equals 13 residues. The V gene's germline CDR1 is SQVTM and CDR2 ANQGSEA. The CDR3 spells CSVKGQGVEKLFF.

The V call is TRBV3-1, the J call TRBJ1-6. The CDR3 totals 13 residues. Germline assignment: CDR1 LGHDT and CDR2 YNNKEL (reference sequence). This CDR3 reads CASSQGGVSPLHF. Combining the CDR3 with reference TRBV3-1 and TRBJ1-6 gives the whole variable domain DTAVSQTPKYLVTQMGNDKSIKCEQNLGHDTMYWYKQDSKKFLKIMFSYNNKELIINETVPNRFSPKSPDKAHLNLHINSLELGDSAVYFCASSQGGVSPLHFGNGTRLTVT.

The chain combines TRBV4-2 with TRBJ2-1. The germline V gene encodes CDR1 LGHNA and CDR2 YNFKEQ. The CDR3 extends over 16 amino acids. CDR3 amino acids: CASSQVSGRSYNEQFF.

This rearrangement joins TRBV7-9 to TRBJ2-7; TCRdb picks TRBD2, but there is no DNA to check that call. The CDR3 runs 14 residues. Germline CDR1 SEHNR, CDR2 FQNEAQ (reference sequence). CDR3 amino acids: CASSSTGNNYEQYF. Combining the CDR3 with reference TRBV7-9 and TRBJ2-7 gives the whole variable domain DTGVSQNPRHKITKRGQNVTFRCDPISEHNRLYWYRQTLGQGPEFLTYFQNEAQLEKSRLLSDRFSAERPKGSFSTLEIQRTEQGDSAMYLCASSSTGNNYEQYFGPGTRLTVT.

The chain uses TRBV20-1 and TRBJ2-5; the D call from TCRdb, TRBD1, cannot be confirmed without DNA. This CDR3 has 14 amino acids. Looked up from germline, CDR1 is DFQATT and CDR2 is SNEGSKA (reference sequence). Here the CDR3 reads CSARGLGSEETQYF.